These 23 T cell receptor beta chains were all obtained from the same sample, sequenced in a study of a mutant IDH1 vaccine in newly diagnosed glioma. Time point meaning: week 47, end of study. Doses comprised 300 ug of mutant IDH1 20-mer peptide each, plus topical imiquimod. Their recognized antigens are unknown. Profiled with immunoSEQ multiplex PCR; TCRdb holds only in-frame clones, not every one. The table lists about 31,000 clones, approximately 92% of them singletons, with over 4.5% in the top ten. The sequences come from PBMCs, collected from a glioma patient whose treatment included an IDH1 peptide vaccine. The receptor set was obtained from a middle-aged woman with glioma.

The rearrangement links TRBV5-4 to TRBJ1-2, with D possibly being TRBD1 (5 bases). This CDR3 spans 11 amino acids. Germline loops: CDR1 SGHNT, CDR2 YYREEE (reference sequence). V was shortened by 1 base and J by 9 bases, with 7 bases between the two germline ends. The CDR3: CASSLKGSYTF. CDR3 DNA: TGTGCCAGCAGCTTGAAGGGGAGCTACACCTTC.

This chain uses TRBV4-1 with TRBJ2-7; weak D call: TRBD2 (6 bases). The CDR3 consists of 13 residues. The germline gives CDR1 MGHRA, CDR2 YSYEKL. Trimming stripped 3 bases from V and 6 bases from J, with 12 bases between. Here the CDR3 DNA reads TGCGCCAGCAGCCAGGCTGGGGGAGGCGAGCAGTACTTC. Translation gives CASSQAGGGEQYF.

The CDR3 nucleotides are TGTGCCAGCTCACCACAGGTCGGGGACACTGAAGCTTTCTTT. Translating gives CASSPQVGDTEAFF. The chain links TRBV18 to TRBJ1-1; D is uncertain. The CDR3 extends over 14 amino acids. V dropped 1 base and J dropped 3 bases, with 9 bases sitting between them. Germline CDR1 and CDR2: KGHSH and LQKENI.

The chain is built from TRBV5-4 and TRBJ2-3; 10 nucleotides align to TRBD2. Germline values: CDR1 SGHNT, CDR2 YYREEE (reference sequence). V shed 3 bases, J shed 8 bases, and the junction held 18 bases outside the gene matches. This CDR3 contains 18 residues. The CDR3 reads CASSSSPGLAGVHGTQYF. In DNA form, the CDR3 reads TGTGCCAGCAGCTCAAGCCCCGGGCTAGCGGGAGTCCATGGTACGCAGTATTTT.

This clone has only one observation. This chain connects TRBV7-9 to TRBJ1-1; D remains ambiguous. Trimming left V 3 bases short and J 8 bases short, with 10 bases between. This CDR3 spans 12 amino acids. Germline V gene lookup returns CDR1 SEHNR and CDR2 FQNEAQ (reference sequence). CDR3 sequence (DNA): TGTGCCAGCAGCTTTGGAGGCGTAGAAGCTTTCTTT. This gives the protein CASSFGGVEAFF.

The chain uses TRBV12-5 and TRBJ1-1; D ambiguous. The ends were cut back, 1 base at V and 6 bases at J, with 9 bases in the middle. This CDR3 contains 13 residues. Germline V gives CDR1 LGHNT, CDR2 FRNRAP. The CDR3 nucleotides are TGTGCTAGTGGTTTGGGAGGGTTTGCTGAAGCTTTCTTT. It specifies CASGLGGFAEAFF.

This sequence joins TRBV4-1 and TRBJ1-4, with D possibly being TRBD1 (5 bases). The V end lost 4 bases, the J end lost 3 bases, and 12 bases lay between the germline ends. The germline V gene encodes CDR1 MGHRA and CDR2 YSYEKL. The CDR3 has 15 amino acids. The CDR3 spells CASSLLGGSNEKLFF. CDR3 bases: TGCGCCAGCAGCCTCCTCGGGGGATCTAATGAAAAACTGTTTTTT.

V is TRBV10-1 and J is TRBJ2-7; D not certain. The CDR3 is made up of 13 amino acids. The V end lost 3 bases, the J end lost 4 bases, and 10 bases lay between the germline ends. The germline gives CDR1 WNHNN, CDR2 SYGVQD (reference sequence). The DNA of the CDR3 is TGCGCCAGCAGTGAAACGCCTGTGTACGAGCAGTACTTC. Its protein is CASSETPVYEQYF.

Only one count was recorded for this clone. This rearrangement joins TRBV6-5 to TRBJ1-2; D not certain. This CDR3 has 11 residues. Germline V gene sequence: CDR1 MNHEY, CDR2 SVGAGI. The V and J ends lost 10 bases and 8 bases respectively, with 14 bases between them. This CDR3 is CATQDPRGYTF. CDR3 DNA: TGTGCCACCCAGGACCCCCGAGGCTACACCTTC.

The CDR3 DNA follows: TGTGCCAGCAGTGAAGCGGGGCAGGCGGGCTATGGCTACACCTTC. Translated, it gives CASSEAGQAGYGYTF. This chain joins TRBV6-1 and TRBJ1-2; perhaps TRBD1 as D (5 bases). The CDR3 length is 15 residues. CDR1 is MNHNS and CDR2 is SASEGT in the germline V gene. V was shortened by 0 bases and J by 4 bases, with 12 bases between the two germline ends.

The chain combines TRBV19 with TRBJ1-5; the D is unclear. Per germline, CDR1 LNHDA and CDR2 SQIVND (reference sequence). The V gene lost 3 bases and the J gene lost 7 bases, with 7 bases spanning the gap. This CDR3 has 12 amino acids. CDR3 in DNA: TGTGCCAGTAGTATGTCGGGGCAGCCCCAGCATTTT. Residues: CASSMSGQPQHF. Filled out from reference TRBV19 and TRBJ1-5, the complete variable domain reads DGGITQSPKYLFRKEGQNVTLSCEQNLNHDAMYWYRQDPGQGLRLIYYSQIVNDFQKGDIAEGYSVSREKKESFPLTVTSAQKNPTAFYLCASSMSGQPQHFGDGTRLSIL.

Worth noting for this clone: Mismatch with germline at one junction end may stem from a read error. The CDR3 nucleotides are TGCGCCAGCAGCCATGCCTGGCGGGGGTTACGCTTC. Its protein product is CASSHAWRGLRF. The chain recombines TRBV4-1 with TRBJ1-2; a possible D gene is TRBD1 (5 bases). CDR1 and CDR2 from the germline V gene are MGHRA and YSYEKL. This CDR3 contains 12 residues.

The rearrangement uses TRBV18 and TRBJ1-1, with D perhaps matching TRBD1 (6 bases). V was pared by 6 bases and J by 3 bases, with 11 bases between. This CDR3 is built from 13 residues. Germline V gives CDR1 KGHSH, CDR2 LQKENI. In nucleotides, the CDR3 is TGTGCCAGCTCCGAACACAGGGACACTGAAGCTTTCTTT. Protein product: CASSEHRDTEAFF. The complete variable domain, with remaining parts taken from reference TRBV18 and TRBJ1-1, reads NAGVMQNPRHLVRRRGQEARLRCSPMKGHSHVYWYRQLPEEGLKFMVYLQKENIIDESGMPKERFSAEFPKEGPSILRIQQVVRGDSAAYFCASSEHRDTEAFFGQGTRLTVV.

The chain carries TRBV2 and TRBJ1-4; D may be TRBD1 (6 bases). The CDR3 totals 14 residues. Looked up from germline, CDR1 is SNHLY and CDR2 is FYNNEI. V gave up 7 bases and J gave up 4 bases, with 13 bases separating them. CDR3 sequence reads: CASIEQGYNEKLFF. In DNA, the CDR3 is TGTGCCAGCATCGAACAGGGATATAATGAAAAACTGTTTTTT. Using reference TRBV2 and TRBJ1-4 for the parts outside the CDR3, the full variable domain is EPEVTQTPSHQVTQMGQEVILRCVPISNHLYFYWYRQILGQKVEFLVSFYNNEISEKSEIFDDQFSVERPDGSNFTLKIRSTKLEDSAMYFCASIEQGYNEKLFFGSGTQLSVL.

J is TRBJ2-6 and V is TRBV19; perhaps TRBD2 as D (5 bases). The V end lost 4 bases, the J end lost 4 bases, and 8 bases lay between the germline ends. Looked up from germline, CDR1 is LNHDA and CDR2 is SQIVND (reference sequence). The CDR3 length is 14 residues. The CDR3 DNA follows: TGTGCCAGTAGTACAACGGGGGGGGCCAACGTCCTGACTTTC. Residues: CASSTTGGANVLTF.

This chain links TRBV29-1 with TRBJ1-1, with D hard to call. The CDR3 has 13 amino acids. Trimming removed 4 bases at V and 1 base at J, with 10 bases between. Germline CDR1 and CDR2: SQVTM and ANQGSEA. CDR3 protein: CSVANQRNTEAFF. The DNA for the CDR3 is TGCAGCGTTGCCAATCAAAGGAACACTGAAGCTTTCTTT.

The chain is built from TRBV7-9 and TRBJ1-2; a possible D gene is TRBD1 (5 bases). CDR1 SEHNR and CDR2 FQNEAQ come from the germline V gene (reference sequence). The CDR3 contains 13 residues. Trimming cost V 3 bases and J 8 bases, with 13 bases left between them. The CDR3, as DNA: TGTGCCAGCAGCTTGGGGGATCTGGGGGGCTACACCTTC. Translating gives CASSLGDLGGYTF.

V usage is TRBV20-1 and J usage is TRBJ2-1; 8 positions agree with TRBD2. CDR3 size: 11 residues. Germline-derived CDR1 and CDR2 are DFQATT and SNEGSKA (reference sequence). The CDR3 sequence is CNARGGNEQFF. The DNA of the CDR3 is TGCAATGCACGGGGGGGGAATGAGCAGTTCTTC.

The chain joins TRBV7-6 to TRBJ1-2; 10 nucleotides match TRBD1. Trimming removed 5 bases from V and 2 bases from J; junction bases left unmatched: 8. The CDR3 has 16 residues. Germline-derived CDR1 and CDR2 are SGHVS and FNYEAQ. This CDR3 is CASSGDRGAENYGYTF. The CDR3 bases are TGTGCCAGCAGCGGGGACAGGGGAGCGGAAAACTATGGCTACACCTTC.

CDR3 in amino acids: CSVASGSSYEQYF. The CDR3 nucleotides are TGCAGCGTTGCCTCAGGAAGCTCCTACGAGCAGTACTTC. The V and J genes are TRBV29-1 and TRBJ2-7; D unresolved. The CDR3 is made up of 13 amino acids. Germline assignment: CDR1 SQVTM and CDR2 ANQGSEA. Trimming cost V 4 bases and J 0 bases, with 10 bases left between them.

CDR3 bases: TGTGCCAGCAGTTACTCGAGCACTAGCGGGAGCCGGGAGCAGTACTTC. It yields the protein CASSYSSTSGSREQYF. The V and J genes are TRBV6-5 and TRBJ2-7, with TRBD2 identical over 11 bases. The CDR3 totals 16 residues. Trimming took 0 bases from V and 7 from J; bases not matched to a gene: 8. Germline values: CDR1 MNHEY, CDR2 SVGAGI.

There are a few counts of this clone. The rearrangement uses TRBV6-6 and TRBJ1-5, with D possibly matching TRBD1 (5 bases). V was shortened by 6 bases and J by 1 base, with 10 bases between the two germline ends. CDR1 and CDR2 (germline): MNHNY, SVGAGI (reference sequence). CDR3 length: 14 residues. CDR3 amino acids: CASRDQGSNQPQHF. In DNA form, the CDR3 reads TGTGCCAGCAGGGATCAGGGCAGCAATCAGCCCCAGCATTTT.

About this clone: This CDR3 is also generated by other DNA sequences in the sample. The chain is built from TRBV5-1 and TRBJ2-5, with 8 positions matching TRBD1. CDR1 is SGHRS, CDR2 YFSETQ, per germline. V dropped 4 bases and J dropped 5; count of bases not matched to a gene: 7. CDR3 length: 14 amino acids. CDR3 in DNA: TGCGCCAGCAGCACCGGACAGGGCCGGGAGACCCAGTACTTC. As protein: CASSTGQGRETQYF.